This T cell receptor (beta chain) was sequenced during a study of blood T cell repertoires in COVID-19. This clone was seen only once. This same CDR3 is encoded by further DNA sequences in the sample. TCRdb keeps only in-frame clones here, not all; method: immunoSEQ multiplex PCR. The sample has fewer than 350,000 clones, 85% seen once. Germline V gene lookup returns CDR1 SGHDT and CDR2 YYEEEE. The CDR3 length is 15 residues. The J segment lost 4 bases and the V segment lost 4 bases, leaving 7 bases of the junction unmatched. The receptor was derived from a woman aged 50 to 65 who had recovered from COVID-19. Sequencing used PBMCs or T cells enriched from blood (not recorded which). The rearrangement uses TRBV5-6 and TRBJ1-5; 8 positions agree with TRBD1. For the CDR3, the DNA is TGTGCCAGCAGCCCGGGGACAGGAGATAATCAGCCCCAGCATTTT. This encodes CASSPGTGDNQPQHF. Drawing the rest from reference TRBV5-6 and TRBJ1-5, the complete variable domain is DAGVTQSPTHLIKTRGQQVTLRCSPKSGHDTVSWYQQALGQGPQFIFQYYEEEERQRGNFPDRFSGHQFPNYSSELNVNALLLGDSALYLCASSPGTGDNQPQHFGDGTRLSIL.